The 12 T cell receptor beta chains reported below all come from one sample, sequenced in a study of beta chain features in type 1 diabetes. Sequencing targeted expressed TCRB transcripts, as all isolated RNA had been reverse transcribed. The table came from immunoSEQ multiplex PCR; TCRdb's copy has only in-frame clones and leaves some out. The sample includes about 150,000 clones, 11% of them seen just once. Sequenced material: central memory CD4+ T cells from blood. The source of these receptors is a man aged 18 to 29 in good health.

The chain recombines TRBV27 with TRBJ2-3, with D perhaps TRBD1 (6 bases). Germline values: CDR1 MNHEY, CDR2 SMNVEV (reference sequence). This CDR3 has 16 residues. V was clipped by 3 bases and J by 3 bases, with 16 bases between them. The CDR3 here is CASSFRGQGRTDTQYF. The CDR3, as DNA: TGTGCCAGCAGTTTCAGGGGTCAGGGAAGAACAGATACGCAGTATTTT.

Here the CDR3 reads CATAGAGGQETQYF. CDR3 coding DNA: TGTGCCACCGCCGGAGCGGGGGGGCAAGAGACCCAGTACTTC. The rearrangement uses TRBV6-5 and TRBJ2-5; TRBD2 agrees at 10 bases. J lost 2 bases, V lost 10 bases, and 7 bases had no gene match. This CDR3 spans 14 amino acids. The V gene's germline CDR1 is MNHEY and CDR2 SVGAGI.

The table lists this clone with a few counts. The CDR3 nucleotides read TGTGCCAGCAGTGATCGGCGGGGCCGCTACAATGAGCAGTTCTTC. Translation gives CASSDRRGRYNEQFF. V is TRBV2 and J is TRBJ2-1; a possible D gene is TRBD2 (6 bases). The CDR3 is 15 residues long. The germline V gene encodes CDR1 SNHLY and CDR2 FYNNEI. Trimming cost V 3 bases and J 3 bases, with 12 bases left between them. Variable domain in full (rest from reference TRBV2 and TRBJ2-1): EPEVTQTPSHQVTQMGQEVILRCVPISNHLYFYWYRQILGQKVEFLVSFYNNEISEKSEIFDDQFSVERPDGSNFTLKIRSTKLEDSAMYFCASSDRRGRYNEQFFGPGTRLTVL.

This clone has only a few counts. The rearrangement uses TRBV4-3 and TRBJ1-2; 9 positions agree with TRBD1. After removal of 0 bases from V and 5 bases from J, the junction contained 4 bases not matched to a gene. CDR1 and CDR2 from the germline V gene are LGHNA and YSLEER. The CDR3 is made up of 15 amino acids. CDR3 in DNA: TGCGCCAGCAGCCAAGACCCGACAGGGGGATATGGCTACACCTTC. This encodes CASSQDPTGGYGYTF.

This rearrangement joins TRBV7-9 to TRBJ2-2, with D possibly being TRBD1 (6 bases). In germline, CDR1 is SEHNR, CDR2 FQNEAQ (reference sequence). V dropped 10 bases and J dropped 2 bases, with 17 bases sitting between them. The CDR3 is made up of 15 amino acids. The CDR3 DNA is TGTGCCACCTCCCCAGGGGTCAGAAACACCGGGGAGCTGTTTTTT. Protein: CATSPGVRNTGELFF.

As DNA, the CDR3 is TGTGCCAGCAGCTCCCGGGGAAACATTCAGTACTTC. Translated, it gives CASSSRGNIQYF. The rearrangement uses TRBV7-2 and TRBJ2-4; TRBD2 is a possible D gene (5 bases). With 4 bases removed from V and 6 bases from J, the gap between germline ends came to 7 bases. The CDR3 is made up of 12 amino acids. The germline CDR1 and CDR2 sequences are SGHTA and FQGNSA.

This clone appeared a few times. This chain connects TRBV9 to TRBJ1-6; maybe TRBD1 (5 bases). Trimming took 0 bases from V and 6 from J, leaving 10 bases between them. Germline CDR1 and CDR2: SGDLS and YYNGEE. The CDR3 has 15 amino acids. CDR3 loop: CASSVDRGANSPLHF. CDR3 sequence (DNA): TGTGCCAGCAGCGTAGATAGAGGGGCTAATTCACCCCTCCACTTT.

V is TRBV9 and J is TRBJ2-7; no reliable D call. The V gene lost 0 bases and the J gene lost 2 bases, with 12 bases spanning the gap. CDR3 length: 15 amino acids. Germline-derived CDR1 and CDR2 are SGDLS and YYNGEE. DNA of the CDR3: TGTGCCAGCAGCGTAGCTTCCCATGCTCCCTACGAGCAGTACTTC. Translation: CASSVASHAPYEQYF.

The chain has TRBV5-4 and TRBJ2-2; tentative D call: TRBD1 (5 bases). V was shortened by 3 bases and J by 0 bases, with 6 bases between the two germline ends. Germline V CDR1 and CDR2: SGHNT, YYREEE (reference sequence). This CDR3 comprises 14 residues. CDR3 coding DNA: TGTGCCAGCAGCTACAGGCCGAACACCGGGGAGCTGTTTTTT. It encodes CASSYRPNTGELFF.

This clone was counted only a few times. The chain recombines TRBV4-3 with TRBJ2-7, with unresolved D. With 4 bases removed from V and 2 bases from J, the gap between germline ends came to 15 bases. From germline, CDR1 is LGHNA and CDR2 YSLEER. CDR3 size: 15 residues. The CDR3 loop reads CASSLLLVGTYEQYF. The CDR3 coding sequence is TGCGCCAGCAGCCTCTTACTGGTGGGCACCTACGAGCAGTACTTC.

The V and J genes are TRBV30 and TRBJ1-5; D gene ambiguous. Per the germline V gene, CDR1 is GTSNPN and CDR2 is SVGIG (reference sequence). The CDR3 totals 13 residues. Trimming removed 1 base from V and 4 bases from J, with 8 bases in between. In nucleotides, the CDR3 is TGTGCCTGGAGTGCGTCGGAAAATCAGCCCCAGCATTTT. Translating it yields CAWSASENQPQHF.

This clone was found a few times. Other DNA sequences from this sample encode an identical CDR3 as well. This chain connects TRBV6-5 to TRBJ2-7; D not certain. Trimming left V 4 bases short and J 3 bases short, with 7 bases between. This CDR3 spans 12 amino acids. Germline V gene data show CDR1 as MNHEY and CDR2 as SVGAGI. The DNA for the CDR3 is TGTGCCAGCAGTTCGCAAGGCTACGAGCAGTACTTC. This gives the protein CASSSQGYEQYF.